Listed below are T cell receptor beta chains from one sample, sequenced in a study of blood T cells in healthy people across ages. TCRdb processed the 5' RACE reads anew with MiXCR; each CDR3 protein has one entry. The table shows about 640,000 distinct CDR3 sequences, with about 43% occurring only once. The sequencing input was blood. Receptor source: an elderly man in good health. The CDR3 runs from the conserved cysteine through the conserved F or W. The order of the fields is J gene, D gene, clone size, V gene, CDR3 DNA, CDR3 protein. A D gene is named only where the DNA matches it firmly. Clone size is not always given. Where it is, it says once, few, many or a class for expanded clones.

J gene: TRBJ2-3; D gene: NA; clone size: many; V gene: TRBV9; CDR3 DNA: TGTGCCAGCAGCGGGGAATTCACAGATACGCAGTATTTT; CDR3 protein: CASSGEFTDTQYF
J gene: TRBJ2-1; D gene: TRBD1; clone size: NA; V gene: TRBV4-2; CDR3 DNA: TGTGCCAGCAGCCAGGGGGACAGAGCCTACGAGCAGTTCTTC; CDR3 protein: CASSQGDRAYEQFF
J gene: TRBJ2-5; D gene: TRBD1; clone size: few; V gene: TRBV20-1; CDR3 DNA: TGCAGTGCTAGTGCCGGGACAGCTAAAGAGACCCAGTACTTC; CDR3 protein: CSASAGTAKETQYF
J gene: TRBJ1-5; D gene: TRBD1; clone size: few; V gene: TRBV6-2/TRBV6-3; CDR3 DNA: TGTGCCAGCAGTTATTCTACAGGGGGGTGGAATCAGCCCCAGCATTTT; CDR3 protein: CASSYSTGGWNQPQHF
J gene: TRBJ2-3; D gene: NA; clone size: NA; V gene: TRBV20-1; CDR3 DNA: TGCAGTGCCGTACCCTCAGATACGCAGTATTTT; CDR3 protein: CSAVPSDTQYF
J gene: TRBJ1-6; D gene: NA; clone size: NA; V gene: TRBV4-2; CDR3 DNA: TGTGCCAGCAGCCAAGCTGCGGGGCAGATAAATTCATCCCTCCACTTT; CDR3 protein: CASSQAAGQINSSLHF
J gene: TRBJ1-4; D gene: TRBD1; clone size: NA; V gene: TRBV6-5; CDR3 DNA: TGTGCCAGCAGGGGGACAGGGTCTAATGAAAAACTGTTTTTT; CDR3 protein: CASRGTGSNEKLFF
J gene: TRBJ2-3; D gene: NA; clone size: many; V gene: TRBV6-6; CDR3 DNA: TGTGCCAGCAGTTACCAGGTAGCAGAGACAGATACGCAGTATTTT; CDR3 protein: CASSYQVAETDTQYF
J gene: TRBJ2-5; D gene: NA; clone size: NA; V gene: TRBV18; CDR3 DNA: TGTGCCAGCTCACAGACCCCAGGCAGGAGGGAGACCCAGTACTTC; CDR3 protein: CASSQTPGRRETQYF
J gene: TRBJ1-1; D gene: NA; clone size: few; V gene: TRBV29-1; CDR3 DNA: TGCAGCGGCGGGGCCACTGAAGCTTTCTTT; CDR3 protein: CSGGATEAFF